These 14 T cell receptor beta chains share one sample of origin, sequenced in a study of CD8+CD57+ T cells in acquired aplastic anemia. Only patients with CD8+CD57+ cell expansion on flow cytometry were chosen for sequencing. It was genomic DNA that served as the template for profiling TCR beta VDJ and CDR3. TCRdb ran MiXCR on the reads and lists one entry per CDR3 protein. This sample yields 95,000 to 150,000 distinct CDR3 sequences, of which almost 40% are seen a single time; about 2.4% belongs to the top ten. Sequenced: sorted CD4+, CD8+, or CD8+CD57+ T cells (not recorded which) from PBMCs. The receptors come from a human donor with aplastic anemia.

The chain has TRBV7-2 and TRBJ2-5; D gene ambiguous. V shed 5 bases and J shed 4 bases, with 17 bases lying between them. The CDR3 is 15 residues long. Germline V gene lookup returns CDR1 SGHTA and CDR2 FQGNSA. CDR3 sequence: CASSVGLRGGETQYF. In DNA form, the CDR3 reads TGTGCCAGCAGCGTAGGCCTCCGCGGCGGAGAGACCCAGTACTTC.

This clonotype was observed a handful of times. The genes are TRBV24-1 and TRBJ1-2; D might be TRBD1 (5 bases). V was shortened by 1 base and J by 8 bases, with 10 bases between the two germline ends. Looked up from germline, CDR1 is KGHDR and CDR2 is SFDVKD. The length of the CDR3 is 13 residues. The CDR3 DNA reads TGTGCCACCAGTGATTTTATAGGGGCCGGCTACACCTTC. Residues: CATSDFIGAGYTF.

This clonotype was detected ten times or more. As the CDR3 is not closed by the conserved phenylalanine or tryptophan, this likely results from a read error. This sequence joins TRBV7-2 and TRBJ1-2; D unclear. Germline loops: CDR1 SGHTA, CDR2 FQGNSA. CDR3 length equals 12 residues. V shed 1 base and J shed 8 bases, with 8 bases lying between them. In DNA form, the CDR3 reads TGTGCCAGCAGCTTAGATCAGGCCGGCTACACCCTC. It yields the protein CASSLDQAGYTL.

V usage is TRBV24-1 and J usage is TRBJ1-2; D gene unclear. CDR1 KGHDR and CDR2 SFDVKD come from the germline V gene. The CDR3 extends over 11 amino acids. V shed 4 bases and J shed 8 bases, with 7 bases lying between them. The CDR3 nucleotides read TGTGCCACCAGTGAAGGAGGGGGCTACACCTTC. It encodes CATSEGGGYTF.

This clonotype was seen repeatedly, ten times or more. V gene TRBV5-4 combines with J gene TRBJ1-2, with TRBD1 matching 7 bases. The CDR3 totals 15 residues. Germline lookup yields CDR1 SGHNT and CDR2 YYREEE (reference sequence). V was pared by 0 bases and J by 4 bases, with 6 bases of the junction left unmatched. The CDR3 loop is CASSLAGQRRYGYTF. DNA of the CDR3: TGTGCCAGCAGCTTGGCGGGACAGCGCCGCTATGGCTACACCTTC.

The CDR3, as DNA: TGTGCCAGCAGCTTAACTAGCGGGGACCCCTACGAGCAGTACTTC. Protein product: CASSLTSGDPYEQYF. The chain employs TRBV7-9 and TRBJ2-7, with 10 bases identical to TRBD2. The V and J ends lost 2 bases and 2 bases, in that order; junction bases with no gene match: 3. Germline CDR1 and CDR2: SEHNR and FQNEAQ (reference sequence). The CDR3 covers 15 residues. Full variable domain (missing parts from reference TRBV7-9 and TRBJ2-7): DTGVSQNPRHKITKRGQNVTFRCDPISEHNRLYWYRQTLGQGPEFLTYFQNEAQLEKSRLLSDRFSAERPKGSFSTLEIQRTEQGDSAMYLCASSLTSGDPYEQYFGPGTRLTVT.

This clonotype was detected a few times. Just one base apart from a much larger clone, this may be a read error. The gene calls are TRBV7-2 and TRBJ2-7; D uncertain. Per germline, CDR1 SGHTA and CDR2 FQGNSA. CDR3 length equals 14 residues. Trimming shortened V by 1 base and J by 8 bases, and 15 bases separated the two germline ends. CDR3 sequence: CASSLVGKPHKQYF. In DNA form, the CDR3 reads TGTGCCAGCAGCTTAGTCGGCAAGCCCCACAAGCAGTACTTC.

At least ten counts were recorded for this clonotype. V usage is TRBV14 and J usage is TRBJ1-2; D possibly corresponds to TRBD1 (5 bases). The CDR3 covers 16 residues. CDR1 and CDR2 from the germline V gene are SGHDN and FVKESK. Trimming took 4 bases from V and 8 from J, leaving 23 bases between them. CDR3 sequence: CASSLKPLVGTRGYTF. The DNA for the CDR3 is TGTGCCAGCAGCCTGAAACCCTTGGTCGGGACTCGGGGCTACACCTTC.

This clonotype was recorded at least ten times. J is TRBJ1-5 and V is TRBV2, with 7 bases lining up with TRBD1. With 8 bases clipped from V and 0 bases from J, the junction kept 7 bases outside the gene matches. Germline V gene data show CDR1 as SNHLY and CDR2 as FYNNEI. The length of the CDR3 is 15 residues. The CDR3 DNA reads as TGTGCCAGCGTGGACAGGCTCTATAGCAATCAGCCCCAGCATTTT. Translation gives CASVDRLYSNQPQHF.

Ten or more counts support this clonotype. The chain has TRBV20-1 and TRBJ2-3; 8 nucleotides match TRBD2. Trimming cost V 5 bases and J 1 base; bases outside gene matches: 5. The CDR3 has 14 residues. Germline-derived CDR1 and CDR2 are DFQATT and SNEGSKA (reference sequence). For the CDR3, the DNA is TGCAGTGCTGGGGGTAGCGGGGGCACAGATACGCAGTATTTT. The encoded protein is CSAGGSGGTDTQYF.

This clonotype was counted only a few times. The V call is TRBV27, the J call TRBJ2-4; D is ambiguous. The ends were cut back, 6 bases at V and 6 bases at J, with 6 bases in the middle. In germline, CDR1 is MNHEY, CDR2 SMNVEV (reference sequence). The CDR3 consists of 11 residues. CDR3 in amino acids: CASRQINIQYF. The CDR3 nucleotides are TGTGCCAGCAGACAGATAAACATTCAGTACTTC.

This clonotype has more than one count but fewer than ten. The chain is built from TRBV29-1 and TRBJ2-7, with D maybe TRBD1 (6 bases). This CDR3 comprises 12 residues. Trimming shortened V by 3 bases and J by 3 bases, and 9 bases separated the two germline ends. Germline CDR1 reads SQVTM; CDR2 reads ANQGSEA. The CDR3 DNA sequence: TGCAGCGTTGAGGAAGGGGGCTACGAGCAGTACTTC. Translation gives CSVEEGGYEQYF.

This clonotype was seen at least ten times. The chain carries TRBV2 and TRBJ2-2, with D unresolved. The CDR3 consists of 14 residues. V was cut by 3 bases and J by 1 base, with 6 bases left in between. The germline V gene encodes CDR1 SNHLY and CDR2 FYNNEI. In nucleotides, the CDR3 is TGTGCCAGCAGTGATAGGGAGAACACCGGGGAGCTGTTTTTT. Translated, it gives CASSDRENTGELFF.

This clonotype was counted only a few times. V and J are TRBV7-9 and TRBJ2-7; no clear D gene. Between the trimmed V and J ends, which lost 5 bases and 2 bases, there was a span of 7 bases. Germline V gives CDR1 SEHNR, CDR2 FQNEAQ (reference sequence). The CDR3 has 12 residues. The CDR3 region is CASSKRPYEQYF. The CDR3 coding sequence is TGTGCCAGCAGCAAACGGCCCTACGAGCAGTACTTC.